Detailed here is one T cell receptor (beta chain). The data were taken from a study of graft-versus-host responses after intestinal transplantation. The method was immunoSEQ multiplex PCR; TCRdb's version includes in-frame clones alone and lacks a portion of them. The sample records some 96,000 clones, around 90% being singletons. The CDR3 is 15 residues long. The V gene lost 1 base and the J gene lost 1 base, with 10 bases spanning the gap. The V gene's germline CDR1 is SGHTA and CDR2 FQGTGA. This sequence originates from a human patient who received an intestinal transplant, so some T cells may come from the graft donor. Specimen: PBMCs, collected approximately 420 days after intestinal transplant. The rearrangement links TRBV7-3 to TRBJ1-1; D gene unclear. CDR3 amino acids: CASSLMRSENTEAFF. The CDR3, as DNA: TGTGCCAGCAGCTTAATGCGTTCGGAGAACACTGAAGCTTTCTTT.